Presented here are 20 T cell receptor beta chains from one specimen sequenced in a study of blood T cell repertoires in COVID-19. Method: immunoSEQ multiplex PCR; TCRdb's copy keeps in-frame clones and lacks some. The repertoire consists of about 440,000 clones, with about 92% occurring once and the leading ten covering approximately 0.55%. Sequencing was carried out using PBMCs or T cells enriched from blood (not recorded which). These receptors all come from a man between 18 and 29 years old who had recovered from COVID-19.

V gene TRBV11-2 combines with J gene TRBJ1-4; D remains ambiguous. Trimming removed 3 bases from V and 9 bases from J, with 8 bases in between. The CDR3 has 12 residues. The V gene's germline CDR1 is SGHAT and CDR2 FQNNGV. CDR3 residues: CASSFEGKKLFF. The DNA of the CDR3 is TGTGCCAGCAGCTTCGAGGGTAAAAAACTGTTTTTT.

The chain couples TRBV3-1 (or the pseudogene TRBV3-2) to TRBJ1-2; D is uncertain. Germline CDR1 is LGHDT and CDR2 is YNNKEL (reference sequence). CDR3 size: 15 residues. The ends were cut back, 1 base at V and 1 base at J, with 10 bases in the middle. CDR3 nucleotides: TGTGCCAGCAGCCAAGGATTAAGCGTTAACTATGGCTACACCTTC. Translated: CASSQGLSVNYGYTF.

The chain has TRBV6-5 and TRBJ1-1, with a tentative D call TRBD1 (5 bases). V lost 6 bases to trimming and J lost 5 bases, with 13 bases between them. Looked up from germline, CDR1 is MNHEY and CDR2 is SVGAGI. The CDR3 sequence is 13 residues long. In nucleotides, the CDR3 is TGTGCCAGCAGCTCAGGGTTAGGAACTGAAGCTTTCTTT. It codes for CASSSGLGTEAFF.

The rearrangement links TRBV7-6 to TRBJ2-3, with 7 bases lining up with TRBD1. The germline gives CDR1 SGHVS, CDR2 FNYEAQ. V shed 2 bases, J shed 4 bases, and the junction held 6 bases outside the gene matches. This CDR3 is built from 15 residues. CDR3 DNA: TGTGCCAGCAGCTTAAGGCAGGGGGAAGCAGATACGCAGTATTTT. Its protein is CASSLRQGEADTQYF. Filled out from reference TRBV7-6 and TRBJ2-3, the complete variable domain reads GAGVSQSPRYKVTKRGQDVALRCDPISGHVSLYWYRQALGQGPEFLTYFNYEAQQDKSGLPNDRFSAERPEGSISTLTIQRTEQRDSAMYRCASSLRQGEADTQYFGPGTRLTVL.

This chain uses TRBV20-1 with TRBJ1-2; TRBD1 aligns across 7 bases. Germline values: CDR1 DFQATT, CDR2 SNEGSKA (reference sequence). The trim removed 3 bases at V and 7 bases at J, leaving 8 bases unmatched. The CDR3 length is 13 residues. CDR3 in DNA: TGCAGTGCTAGTTTCGGGACAGCGGCTGGCTACACCTTC. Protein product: CSASFGTAAGYTF.

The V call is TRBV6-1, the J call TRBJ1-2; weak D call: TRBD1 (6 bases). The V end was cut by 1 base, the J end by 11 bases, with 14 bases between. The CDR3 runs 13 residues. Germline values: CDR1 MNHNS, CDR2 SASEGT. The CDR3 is CASSEGDIGTYTF. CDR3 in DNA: TGTGCCAGCAGTGAAGGGGACATTGGCACTTACACCTTC.

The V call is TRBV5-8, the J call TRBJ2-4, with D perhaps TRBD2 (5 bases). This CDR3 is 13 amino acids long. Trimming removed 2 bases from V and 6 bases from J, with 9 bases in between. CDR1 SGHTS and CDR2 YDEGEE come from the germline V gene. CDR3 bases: TGTGCCAGCAGCTTCCCGGGATCAAACATTCAGTACTTC. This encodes CASSFPGSNIQYF.

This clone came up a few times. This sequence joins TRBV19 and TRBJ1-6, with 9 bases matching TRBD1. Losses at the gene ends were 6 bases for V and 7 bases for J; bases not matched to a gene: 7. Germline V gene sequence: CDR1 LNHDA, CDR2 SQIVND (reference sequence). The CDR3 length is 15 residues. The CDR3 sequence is CASRAGTGLNSPLHF. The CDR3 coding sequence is TGTGCCAGTAGAGCCGGGACAGGGTTAAATTCACCCCTCCACTTT.

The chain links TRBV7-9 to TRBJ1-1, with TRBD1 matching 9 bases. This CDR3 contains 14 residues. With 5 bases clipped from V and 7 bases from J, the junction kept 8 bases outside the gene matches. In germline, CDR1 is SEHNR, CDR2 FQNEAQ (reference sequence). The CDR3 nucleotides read TGTGCCAGCAGCCACCGACAGGGGGGGATTGAAGCTTTCTTT. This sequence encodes CASSHRQGGIEAFF.

The CDR3 sequence is CASSPTGGAGNTIYF. In DNA form, the CDR3 reads TGTGCCAGCAGCCCCACGGGGGGGGCTGGAAACACCATATATTTT. The chain links TRBV3-1 (or the pseudogene TRBV3-2) to TRBJ1-3; D may be TRBD1 (5 bases). This CDR3 contains 15 residues. Germline assignment: CDR1 LGHDT and CDR2 YNNKEL (reference sequence). Between the trimmed V and J ends, which lost 4 bases and 2 bases, there was a span of 12 bases.

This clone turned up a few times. The CDR3 DNA sequence: TGCGCCAGCAGCCAAGAAGGGAGACAGCCCCAGCATTTT. Protein sequence: CASSQEGRQPQHF. The chain employs TRBV4-1 and TRBJ1-5; D gene ambiguous. The V and J ends lost 0 bases and 7 bases respectively, with 7 bases between them. The germline CDR1 and CDR2 sequences are MGHRA and YSYEKL. The CDR3 is made up of 13 amino acids.

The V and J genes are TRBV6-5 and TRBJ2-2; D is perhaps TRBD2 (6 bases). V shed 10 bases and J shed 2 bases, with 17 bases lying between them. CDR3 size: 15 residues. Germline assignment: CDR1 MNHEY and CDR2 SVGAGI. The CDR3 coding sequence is TGTGCCACCAAAATCACCGGGACTAACACCGGGGAGCTGTTTTTT. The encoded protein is CATKITGTNTGELFF.

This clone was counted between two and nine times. The CDR3: CASSEIDRFSYEQYF. The CDR3 DNA sequence: TGTGCCAGCAGTGAGATAGACAGGTTCTCCTACGAGCAGTACTTC. This chain uses TRBV28 with TRBJ2-7, with D tentatively TRBD1 (6 bases). V was clipped by 5 bases and J by 0 bases, with 14 bases between them. Germline V gives CDR1 MDHEN, CDR2 SYDVKM. This CDR3 has 15 amino acids.

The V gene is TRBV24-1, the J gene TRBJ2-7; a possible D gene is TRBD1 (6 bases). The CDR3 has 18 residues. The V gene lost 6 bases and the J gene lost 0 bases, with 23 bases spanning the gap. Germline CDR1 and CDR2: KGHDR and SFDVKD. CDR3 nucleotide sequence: TGTGCCACCAGTACCCCCGCGCAGCCAGGGGCAGCCTCCTACGAGCAGTACTTC. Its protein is CATSTPAQPGAASYEQYF.

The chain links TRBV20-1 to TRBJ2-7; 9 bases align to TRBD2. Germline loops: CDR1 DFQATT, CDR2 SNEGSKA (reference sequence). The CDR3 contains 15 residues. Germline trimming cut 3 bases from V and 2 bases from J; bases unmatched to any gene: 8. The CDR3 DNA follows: TGCAGTGCTAGTCCCGGGGCTAGCGGGACCTACGAGCAGTACTTC. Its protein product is CSASPGASGTYEQYF.

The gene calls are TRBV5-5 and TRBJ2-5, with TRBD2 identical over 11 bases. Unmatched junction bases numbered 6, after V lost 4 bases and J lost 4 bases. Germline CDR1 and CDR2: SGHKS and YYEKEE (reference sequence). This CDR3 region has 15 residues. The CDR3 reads CASSLLAGARETQYF. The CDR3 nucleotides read TGTGCCAGCAGCCTACTAGCGGGAGCTAGAGAGACCCAGTACTTC.

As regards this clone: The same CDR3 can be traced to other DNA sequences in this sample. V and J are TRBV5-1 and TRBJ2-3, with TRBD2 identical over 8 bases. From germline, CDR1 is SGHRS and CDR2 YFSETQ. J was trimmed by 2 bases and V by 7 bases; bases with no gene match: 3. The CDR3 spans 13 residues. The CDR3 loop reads CASGAGDTDTQYF. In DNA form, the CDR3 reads TGCGCCAGCGGAGCGGGAGACACAGATACGCAGTATTTT.

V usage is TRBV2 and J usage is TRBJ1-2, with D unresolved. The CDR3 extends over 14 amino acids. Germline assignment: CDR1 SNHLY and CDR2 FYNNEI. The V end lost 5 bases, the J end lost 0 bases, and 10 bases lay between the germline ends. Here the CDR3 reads CASSSDTPNYGYTF. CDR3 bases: TGTGCCAGCAGTTCCGACACCCCTAACTATGGCTACACCTTC.

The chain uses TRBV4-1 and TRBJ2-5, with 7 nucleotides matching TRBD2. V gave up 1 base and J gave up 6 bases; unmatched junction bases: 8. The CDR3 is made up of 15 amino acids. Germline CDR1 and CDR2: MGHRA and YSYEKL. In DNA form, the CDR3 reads TGCGCCAGCAGCCAAGTGGGGGAGGGCCTAAAGACCCAGTACTTC. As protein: CASSQVGEGLKTQYF.

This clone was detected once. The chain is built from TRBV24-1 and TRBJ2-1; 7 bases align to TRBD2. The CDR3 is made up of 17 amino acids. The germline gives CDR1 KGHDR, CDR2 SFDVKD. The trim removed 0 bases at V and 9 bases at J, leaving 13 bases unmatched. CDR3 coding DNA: TGTGCCACCAGTGATTTGCGACCGGGACTATCATCGGGTGAGCAGTTCTTC. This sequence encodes CATSDLRPGLSSGEQFF.